Below, 4 T cell receptor beta chains from the same sample are listed, as sequenced in a study of metastatic and nonmetastatic thyroid tumors. TCRdb reanalyzed the PCR reads with MiXCR. Here the sample spans 60,000 to 75,000 clones, 4% to 5% being singletons. Treatment of any kind had been given to no patient before thyroid surgery. The sequenced sample was blood. The receptors come from a female donor with papillary thyroid cancer or a benign thyroid nodule (not recorded which). Some clones in this sample may be carry-over from other donors' samples.

This chain uses TRBV5-1 with TRBJ2-1; perhaps TRBD2 as D (6 bases). V lost 0 bases and J lost 4, with 14 bases in between. The CDR3 length is 16 residues. Germline CDR1 and CDR2: SGHRS and YFSETQ. Here the CDR3 DNA reads TGCGCCAGCAGCTTGGGAGGAGTAGCGGAGTACAATGAGCAGTTCTTC. It codes for CASSLGGVAEYNEQFF.

This clone was seen many times. The rearrangement links TRBV7-3 to TRBJ2-7, with D perhaps TRBD2 (6 bases). Deletions cut 5 bases from V and 2 bases from J, with 13 bases between. Per the germline V gene, CDR1 is SGHTA and CDR2 is FQGTGA. The CDR3 has 14 residues. The CDR3: CASSPPRGPYEQYF. DNA for the CDR3: TGTGCCAGCAGCCCCCCGCGGGGCCCCTACGAGCAGTACTTC. The full variable domain, its missing parts supplied by reference TRBV7-3 and TRBJ2-7, is GAGVSQTPSNKVTEKGKYVELRCDPISGHTALYWYRQSLGQGPEFLIYFQGTGAADDSGLPNDRFFAVRPEGSVSTLKIQRTERGDSAVYLCASSPPRGPYEQYFGPGTRLTVT.

Concerning this clone: The germline gene is not matched at one end of the junction; a read error may be the cause. This chain joins TRBV27 and TRBJ2-7; tentatively, D is TRBD2 (6 bases). The CDR3 loop spans 15 amino acids. Germline lookup yields CDR1 MNHEY and CDR2 SMNVEV (reference sequence). The DNA for the CDR3 is TGTGCCAGCGGCCCCTGGGACTCTGGTGGCTACGAGCGGTACTTC. It codes for CASGPWDSGGYERYF.

Comments on this clone: Since a much larger clone is just one base distant, this may be a read error. The same CDR3 arises from other DNA sequences in this sample as well. V is TRBV9 and J is TRBJ2-1; 13 bases map to TRBD2. V shed 4 bases and J 4 bases; nucleotides not matched to a gene: 14. This CDR3 region has 19 residues. The V gene's germline CDR1 is SGDLS and CDR2 YYNGEE. The CDR3 coding sequence is TGTGCCAGCAGCTTCCAGACTAGCGGGAGGATTTCCTCATACAATGAGCAGTTCTTC. This sequence encodes CASSFQTSGRISSYNEQFF. The entire variable domain, with the rest obtained from reference TRBV9 and TRBJ2-1, is as follows: DSGVTQTPKHLITATGQRVTLRCSPRSGDLSVYWYQQSLDQGLQFLIQYYNGEERAKGNILERFSAQQFPDLHSELNLSSLELGDSALYFCASSFQTSGRISSYNEQFFGPGTRLTVL.